Given below is one TCR beta chain in context. TCRdb's table, derived via immunoSEQ multiplex PCR, lists solely in-frame clones and lacks some. The table shows around 110,000 clones, with 90% occurring only once. This specimen comes from a study of blood T cell repertoires in COVID-19. The clonotype was recovered from a human donor with active COVID-19. The donor label of this sample is uncertain. The sequenced material came from peripheral blood.

As DNA, the CDR3 is TGTGCCAGCAGCCCGACATCGGGACTAGTTGGTGAGCAGTTCTTC. Translated: CASSPTSGLVGEQFF. V usage is TRBV9 and J usage is TRBJ2-1, with 8 bases that match TRBD2. This CDR3 region has 15 residues. Losses at the gene ends were 4 bases for V and 9 bases for J; bases not matched to a gene: 12. CDR1 is SGDLS and CDR2 is YYNGEE in the germline V gene. Supplemented by reference TRBV9 and TRBJ2-1, the full variable domain reads DSGVTQTPKHLITATGQRVTLRCSPRSGDLSVYWYQQSLDQGLQFLIQYYNGEERAKGNILERFSAQQFPDLHSELNLSSLELGDSALYFCASSPTSGLVGEQFFGPGTRLTVL.